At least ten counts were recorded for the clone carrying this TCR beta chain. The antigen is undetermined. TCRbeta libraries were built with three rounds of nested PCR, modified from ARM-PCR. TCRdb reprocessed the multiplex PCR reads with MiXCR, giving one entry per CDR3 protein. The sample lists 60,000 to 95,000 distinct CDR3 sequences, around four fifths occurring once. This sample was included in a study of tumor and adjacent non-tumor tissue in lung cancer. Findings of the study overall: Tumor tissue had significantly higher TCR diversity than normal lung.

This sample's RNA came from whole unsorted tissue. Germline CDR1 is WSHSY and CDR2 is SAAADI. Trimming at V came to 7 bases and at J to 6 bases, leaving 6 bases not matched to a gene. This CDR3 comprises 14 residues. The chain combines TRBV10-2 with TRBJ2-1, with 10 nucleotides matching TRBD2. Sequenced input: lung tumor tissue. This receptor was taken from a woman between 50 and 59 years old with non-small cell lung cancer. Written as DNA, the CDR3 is TGCGCCAGCAAGCGGGGGGGGGCAGGCAATGAGCAGTTCTTC. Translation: CASKRGGAGNEQFF.